The 31 T cell receptor beta chains given below trace back to one sample, sequenced in a study of spatial heterogeneity in lung cancer. Overall study findings and caveats: Tumor mutation counts were tracked by expanded intratumoral alpha and beta TCR counts.

No antigen has been identified for these receptors. The time point: sample taken at primary tumor resection. TCRdb recomputed calls from the 5' RACE reads with MiXCR, one row per CDR3 protein. The sample includes 15,000 to 20,000 distinct CDR3 sequences, about 6.3% of them seen just once. The sample was lung tumor tissue, taken at surgery. These receptors all stem from a male donor with early-stage non-small cell lung cancer.

Ten or more counts support this clonotype. A library prepared for alpha chains yielded this beta chain as an off-target read; its size is of little meaning. The chain employs TRBV5-1 and TRBJ2-6; no firm D call. The CDR3 runs 14 residues. CDR1 is SGHRS and CDR2 is YFSETQ in the germline V gene. V was shortened by 1 base and J by 3 bases, with 5 bases between the two germline ends. The CDR3 loop is CASSLSGGANVLTF. For the CDR3, the DNA is TGCGCCAGCAGCTTGAGTGGTGGGGCCAACGTCCTGACTTTC.

On this clonotype itself: This beta chain was picked up by a library intended for alpha chains and is off target, so its count carries little meaning. This sequence joins TRBV29-1 and TRBJ2-5; 8 bases align to TRBD2. This CDR3 region has 14 residues. Germline V gives CDR1 SQVTM, CDR2 ANQGSEA. V trimming: 6 bases; J trimming: 1 base; junction bases outside the gene matches: 7. In DNA, the CDR3 is TGCAGCGTGGTGGGACTAGTTACCCAAGAGACCCAGTACTTC. Translation: CSVVGLVTQETQYF.

This clonotype was seen repeatedly, ten times or more. This beta chain is a stray sequence in a library constructed for alpha chains; its clone size is not meaningful. In nucleotides, the CDR3 is TGTGCCAGCAGCGTAACAGGGCCGACAGATACGCAGTATTTT. This codes for CASSVTGPTDTQYF. The V and J genes are TRBV5-4 and TRBJ2-3, with D possibly matching TRBD1 (6 bases). V lost 4 bases to trimming and J lost 3 bases, with 12 bases between them. Germline-derived CDR1 and CDR2 are SGHNT and YYREEE (reference sequence). This CDR3 is built from 14 residues.

This clonotype was observed many times. With the library built for alpha chains, this beta chain is off target and its frequency is not meaningful. The V and J genes are TRBV29-1 and TRBJ2-7; 7 nucleotides line up with TRBD2. The ends lost 7 bases at V and 5 bases at J; junction bases unmatched: 5. Germline loops: CDR1 SQVTM, CDR2 ANQGSEA. This CDR3 has 11 residues. The CDR3 loop reads CSAGTTHEQYF. The CDR3 bases are TGCAGCGCTGGGACTACCCACGAGCAGTACTTC.

Sample share makes this clonotype medium-sized. This beta chain is a stray sequence in a library constructed for alpha chains; its clone size is not meaningful. V is TRBV20-1 and J is TRBJ2-3, with 12 positions matching TRBD2. V was pared by 2 bases and J by 4 bases, with 7 bases of the junction left unmatched. This CDR3 has 16 residues. Germline assignment: CDR1 DFQATT and CDR2 SNEGSKA (reference sequence). The CDR3 sequence: CSARSVTSGRPDTQYF. The CDR3 DNA is TGCAGTGCTAGATCCGTGACTAGCGGGAGACCAGATACGCAGTATTTT.

This clonotype is medium-sized. Within a library made for alpha chains, this beta chain is off target, and its count is uninformative. The V and J genes are TRBV10-3 and TRBJ2-1; perhaps TRBD2 as D (7 bases). V shed 10 bases and J shed 0 bases, with 13 bases lying between them. Germline CDR1 and CDR2: ENHRY and SYGVKD. The CDR3 covers 14 residues. DNA for the CDR3: TGTGCCACCAGGGGCGGGAGCTCCTACAATGAGCAGTTCTTC. Translated, it gives CATRGGSSYNEQFF.

Details on this clonotype: Little can be read into the size of this beta chain, an off-target read in a library designed for alpha chains. This chain uses TRBV12-3 or TRBV12-4 with TRBJ1-6; D is undetermined. CDR3 size: 13 residues. Trimming took off 6 bases at V and 7 bases at J, with 10 bases between the two ends. This chain's CDR3 is CASRGLGNSPLHF. The CDR3 DNA is TGTGCCAGCAGGGGTTTGGGGAATTCACCCCTCCACTTT.

This clonotype was found many times. This beta chain represents an off-target read in a library built for alpha chains; its size is of limited meaning. V and J are TRBV28 and TRBJ2-2; D could derive from TRBD1 or TRBD2 (5 bases each). CDR1 and CDR2 from the germline V gene are MDHEN and SYDVKM. The CDR3 contains 15 residues. The V end was cut by 3 bases, the J end by 6 bases, with 14 bases between. The CDR3 loop reads CASSLGQGDAGELFF. The CDR3, as DNA: TGTGCCAGCAGTTTGGGTCAGGGAGACGCCGGGGAGCTGTTTTTT. The full variable domain, rest sourced from reference TRBV28 and TRBJ2-2, is DVKVTQSSRYLVKRTGEKVFLECVQDMDHENMFWYRQDPGLGLRLIYFSYDVKMKEKGDIPEGYSVSREKKERFSLILESASTNQTSMYLCASSLGQGDAGELFFGEGSRLTVL.

This clonotype appeared many times. With the library built for alpha chains, this beta chain is off target and its frequency is not meaningful. The J gene is TRBJ2-1, the V gene TRBV5-1; D gene uncertain. V dropped 2 bases and J dropped 6 bases, with 15 bases sitting between them. The CDR3 covers 15 residues. Germline CDR1 and CDR2: SGHRS and YFSETQ. CDR3: CASSLNPASGNEQFF. The CDR3 nucleotides are TGCGCCAGCAGCTTAAACCCCGCGTCGGGCAATGAGCAGTTCTTC.

A note on this clonotype: This beta chain slipped into a library made for alpha chains as a stray read, so its size is not meaningful. This chain connects TRBV18 to TRBJ2-7, with 11 positions matching TRBD2. Germline CDR1 is KGHSH and CDR2 is LQKENI. This CDR3 region has 13 residues. V dropped 5 bases and J dropped 5; count of bases not matched to a gene: 2. Here the CDR3 DNA reads TGTGCCAGCTCAACTAGCGGGAGTCACGAGCAGTACTTC. It specifies CASSTSGSHEQYF.

This clonotype was picked up many times. This beta chain turned up in a library designed for alpha chains; as an off-target read, its abundance says little. This rearrangement joins TRBV20-1 to TRBJ1-4; D gene uncertain. The germline CDR1 and CDR2 sequences are DFQATT and SNEGSKA (reference sequence). Trimming left V 0 bases short and J 0 bases short, with 17 bases between. This CDR3 has 18 residues. CDR3 sequence (DNA): TGCAGTGCTAGAGATGGAACCAATCCCTTTTCAACTAATGAAAAACTGTTTTTT. Amino acid sequence: CSARDGTNPFSTNEKLFF.

By share of the sample, this clonotype is medium-sized. The size of this beta chain means little, since it is a stray read in a library made for alpha chains. The chain carries TRBV7-2 and TRBJ2-1; a weak D match, TRBD1 (6 bases). CDR1 and CDR2 from the germline V gene are SGHTA and FQGNSA. This CDR3 spans 13 amino acids. The ends were cut back, 3 bases at V and 5 bases at J, with 8 bases in the middle. CDR3 amino acids: CASSFNRDNEQFF. The DNA of the CDR3 is TGTGCCAGCAGCTTCAACAGGGACAATGAGCAGTTCTTC.

At least ten counts were recorded for this clonotype. This beta chain represents an off-target read in a library built for alpha chains; its size is of limited meaning. The chain is built from TRBV29-1 and TRBJ1-4, with D possibly TRBD1 on 6 matching bases. Trimming cost V 5 bases and J 5 bases, with 15 bases left between them. This CDR3 contains 14 residues. Per germline, CDR1 SQVTM and CDR2 ANQGSEA. The CDR3 loop is CSVIPGQQNEKLFF. The CDR3 DNA reads as TGCAGCGTTATTCCCGGACAGCAAAATGAAAAACTGTTTTTT. Supplemented by reference TRBV29-1 and TRBJ1-4, the full variable domain reads SAVISQKPSRDICQRGTSLTIQCQVDSQVTMMFWYRQQPGQSLTLIATANQGSEATYESGFVIDKFPISRPNLTFSTLTVSNMSPEDSSIYLCSVIPGQQNEKLFFGSGTQLSVL.

This clonotype was seen at least ten times. This beta chain was picked up by a library intended for alpha chains and is off target, so its count carries little meaning. The V and J genes are TRBV6-2 or TRBV6-3 and TRBJ2-3, with no clear D. The CDR3 runs 12 residues. The V end lost 7 bases, the J end lost 9 bases, and 14 bases lay between the germline ends. Germline V gives CDR1 MNHEY, CDR2 SVGEGT. The CDR3 DNA follows: TGTGCCAGCAACGTGGGCCTCGGGACGCAGTATTTT. This gives the protein CASNVGLGTQYF.

The sample holds many counts of this clonotype. This beta chain is off target for a library built for alpha chains, so its abundance means little. The V gene is TRBV6-6, the J gene TRBJ2-7; 8 bases map to TRBD2. The V gene end was trimmed by 8 bases and the J gene end by 0 bases; junction bases not matched to a gene: 12. Germline V gene sequence: CDR1 MNHNY, CDR2 SVGAGI (reference sequence). CDR3 length equals 16 residues. DNA for the CDR3: TGTGCCAGCTGCTCCTCGGGAGGGAGGAGCTCCTACGAGCAGTACTTC. The encoded protein is CASCSSGGRSSYEQYF.

This clonotype was observed a handful of times. As an off-target read in a library built for alpha chains, this beta chain has a frequency of little significance. V and J are TRBV6-5 and TRBJ1-1; D gene unclear. Germline-derived CDR1 and CDR2 are MNHEY and SVGAGI. The CDR3 spans 13 residues. Trimming cost V 6 bases and J 5 bases, with 13 bases left between them. CDR3 in amino acids: CASSPRPLTEAFF. The CDR3 DNA is TGTGCCAGCAGCCCTCGGCCGTTGACTGAAGCTTTCTTT.

This clonotype occurred many times. This beta chain is a stray sequence in a library constructed for alpha chains; its clone size is not meaningful. The rearrangement links TRBV20-1 to TRBJ1-6; the D is unclear. Deletions cut 7 bases from V and 9 bases from J, with 13 bases between. Germline V CDR1 and CDR2: DFQATT, SNEGSKA (reference sequence). The CDR3 is 12 amino acids. The CDR3 coding sequence is TGCAGTGATCCAGGCCGCGGTTCACCCCTCCACTTT. Protein product: CSDPGRGSPLHF.

This clonotype occurred many times. With the library built for alpha chains, this beta chain is off target and its frequency is not meaningful. This chain links TRBV6-6 with TRBJ1-2, with D unclear. Germline lookup yields CDR1 MNHNY and CDR2 SVGAGI (reference sequence). The ends were cut back, 5 bases at V and 3 bases at J, with 13 bases in the middle. This CDR3 comprises 14 residues. In nucleotides, the CDR3 is TGTGCCAGCAGTGGGTCGGCAGGCTACTATGGCTACACCTTC. Amino acid sequence: CASSGSAGYYGYTF.

This clonotype was counted many times. A junction end diverges from the germline sequence, so it may reflect a read error. Since it is a stray read in a library aimed at alpha chains, this beta chain has a size that is not meaningful. This chain links TRBV7-7 with TRBJ2-5; TRBD2 is a possible D gene (6 bases). The V gene's germline CDR1 is SSHAT and CDR2 FNYEAQ (reference sequence). This CDR3 is built from 16 residues. For the CDR3, the DNA is TGTGCTAGCAGCAGAGATCGACTAGGGGTGGCAGAGACCCAGTACTTC. Translated, it gives CASSRDRLGVAETQYF.

This clonotype was recorded at least ten times. This beta chain represents an off-target read in a library built for alpha chains; its size is of limited meaning. The gene calls are TRBV28 and TRBJ1-1; D remains unclear. V lost 6 bases and J 1 base, leaving 18 bases between the germline ends. CDR1 and CDR2 (germline): MDHEN, SYDVKM. This CDR3 contains 16 residues. CDR3 nucleotide sequence: TGTGCCAGCAGACCGCCGGCCGGACCTTGGAACACTGAAGCTTTCTTT. This gives the protein CASRPPAGPWNTEAFF.

This clonotype was picked up many times. This beta chain is an unintended read in a library built for alpha chains; its size means little. This chain connects TRBV28 to TRBJ1-4, with D hard to call. CDR3 length equals 16 residues. Germline V CDR1 and CDR2: MDHEN, SYDVKM. The V and J ends lost 3 bases and 4 bases respectively, with 15 bases between them. CDR3: CASSFSVGPINEKLFF. The DNA of the CDR3 is TGTGCCAGCAGTTTTTCCGTCGGTCCTATTAATGAAAAACTGTTTTTT.

This clonotype was recorded at least ten times. This beta chain is an off-target read within a library intended for alpha chains, so its frequency means little. V gene TRBV7-2 combines with J gene TRBJ2-7, with D unresolved. Germline lookup yields CDR1 SGHTA and CDR2 FQGNSA. The CDR3 extends over 13 amino acids. Trimming left V 4 bases short and J 10 bases short, with 17 bases between. The CDR3 reads CASSSFVVALQYF. CDR3 bases: TGTGCCAGCAGCTCCTTCGTCGTCGCCCTACAGTACTTC.

This clonotype showed up many times. The library was built for alpha chains, so this beta chain is an off-target read and its size means little. The V call is TRBV18, the J call TRBJ2-1, with TRBD1 identical over 8 bases. J lost 16 bases, V lost 4 bases, and 9 bases had no gene match. The germline gives CDR1 KGHSH, CDR2 LQKENI. This CDR3 contains 12 residues. CDR3 residues: CASSRPQGANFF. The DNA for the CDR3 is TGTGCCAGCTCACGCCCTCAGGGGGCTAATTTCTTC.

This clonotype was detected ten times or more. This beta chain is an unintended read in a library built for alpha chains; its size means little. The CDR3 region is CATNSLGNTIYF. Here the CDR3 DNA reads TGTGCCACCAACTCTCTCGGAAACACCATATATTTT. This chain connects TRBV6-6 to TRBJ1-3; no firm D call. This CDR3 comprises 12 residues. Trimming pared 10 bases from V and 4 bases from J, leaving 11 bases between. Germline V gene data show CDR1 as MNHNY and CDR2 as SVGAGI (reference sequence).

Within the sample, this clonotype is medium-sized. This beta chain slipped into a library made for alpha chains as a stray read, so its size is not meaningful. The V call is TRBV9, the J call TRBJ2-7; 10 nucleotides align to TRBD2. Germline V gene sequence: CDR1 SGDLS, CDR2 YYNGEE. The CDR3 consists of 15 residues. Trimming cost V 2 bases and J 3 bases; bases outside gene matches: 5. The CDR3 nucleotides are TGTGCCAGCAGCGTTGGGACTAGCGTGGACTACGAGCAGTACTTC. It encodes CASSVGTSVDYEQYF.

Many counts were recorded for this clonotype. The library was built for alpha chains, so this beta chain is an off-target read and its size means little. The rearrangement joins TRBV7-9 to TRBJ2-4, with unresolved D. Trimming shortened V by 5 bases and J by 8 bases, and 7 bases separated the two germline ends. The germline gives CDR1 SEHNR, CDR2 FQNEAQ (reference sequence). The CDR3 covers 11 residues. The CDR3 reads CASSPTDIQYF. The CDR3 region has the DNA TGTGCCAGCAGCCCTACTGACATTCAGTACTTC.

This clonotype was seen at least ten times. Being off target in a library aimed at alpha chains, this beta chain has a size of little meaning. The chain employs TRBV12-3 or TRBV12-4 and TRBJ1-2, with 9 bases identical to TRBD1. The CDR3 has 15 residues. The trim removed 4 bases at V and 2 bases at J, leaving 5 bases unmatched. CDR3 in DNA: TGTGCCAGCAGTTCGACAGGGGGTGGCAACTATGGCTACACCTTC. Encoded protein: CASSSTGGGNYGYTF.

This clonotype occurred many times. The library was designed around alpha chains, so this beta chain is a stray read whose abundance carries little weight. The chain couples TRBV30 to TRBJ1-5; 7 bases are a match to TRBD1. Germline-derived CDR1 and CDR2 are GTSNPN and SVGIG (reference sequence). The CDR3 is made up of 14 amino acids. After removal of 0 bases from V and 5 bases from J, the junction contained 4 bases not matched to a gene. CDR3: CAWSVIGGDQPQHF. CDR3 nucleotides: TGTGCCTGGAGTGTAATAGGGGGCGATCAGCCCCAGCATTTT.

At least ten counts were recorded for this clonotype. This beta chain was picked up by a library intended for alpha chains and is off target, so its count carries little meaning. This chain uses TRBV5-8 with TRBJ2-3; possible D gene TRBD2, 5 bases. V shed 4 bases and J shed 0 bases, with 15 bases lying between them. The CDR3 extends over 16 amino acids. Germline loops: CDR1 SGHTS, CDR2 YDEGEE. As DNA, the CDR3 is TGTGCCAGCAGCCCCGGGATGTCATCTAGCACAGATACGCAGTATTTT. The encoded protein is CASSPGMSSSTDTQYF.

This clonotype was recorded at least ten times. In a library made to pick up alpha chains, this beta chain is a stray read with a size that means little. The chain has TRBV20-1 and TRBJ1-6, with TRBD1 matching 11 bases. Germline CDR1 is DFQATT and CDR2 is SNEGSKA (reference sequence). With V trimmed by 2 bases and J by 6 bases, 3 bases remained unmatched. The CDR3 consists of 15 residues. CDR3 in amino acids: CSARTDRGLNSPLHF. The CDR3 DNA reads as TGCAGTGCTAGAACGGACAGGGGGCTTAATTCACCCCTCCACTTT.

Only a few counts were recorded for this clonotype. This beta chain is off target for a library built for alpha chains, so its abundance means little. The chain joins TRBV6-1 to TRBJ2-2, with 9 bases matching TRBD2. The germline V gene has CDR1 MNHNS and CDR2 SASEGT. The CDR3 is 14 residues long. With 10 bases clipped from V and 2 bases from J, the junction kept 5 bases outside the gene matches. The chain's CDR3 is CATTGLANTGELFF. CDR3 coding DNA: TGTGCCACCACGGGACTAGCCAACACCGGGGAGCTGTTTTTT.